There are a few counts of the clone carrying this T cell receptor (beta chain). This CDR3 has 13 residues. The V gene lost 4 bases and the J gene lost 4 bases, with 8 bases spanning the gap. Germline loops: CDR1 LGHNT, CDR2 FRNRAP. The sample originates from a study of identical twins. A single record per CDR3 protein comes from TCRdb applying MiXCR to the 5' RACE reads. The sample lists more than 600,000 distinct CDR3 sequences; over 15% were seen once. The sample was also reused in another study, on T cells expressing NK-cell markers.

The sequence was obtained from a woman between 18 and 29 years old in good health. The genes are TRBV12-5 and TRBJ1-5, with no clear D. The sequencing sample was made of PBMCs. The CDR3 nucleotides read TGTGCTAGTGGTTATACAAGGAATCAGCCCCAGCATTTT. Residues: CASGYTRNQPQHF.